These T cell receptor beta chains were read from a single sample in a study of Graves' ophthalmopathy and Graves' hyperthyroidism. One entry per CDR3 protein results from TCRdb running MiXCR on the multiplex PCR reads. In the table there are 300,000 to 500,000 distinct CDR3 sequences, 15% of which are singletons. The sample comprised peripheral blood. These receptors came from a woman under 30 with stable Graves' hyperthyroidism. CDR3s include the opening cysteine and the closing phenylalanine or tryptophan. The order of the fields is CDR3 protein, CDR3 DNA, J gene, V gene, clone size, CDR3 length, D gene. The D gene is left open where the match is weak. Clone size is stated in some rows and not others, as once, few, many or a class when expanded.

CDR3: CASSLRQGGTEAFF
DNA: TGCGCCAGCAGCCTTCGACAGGGAGGGACTGAAGCTTTCTTT
J: TRBJ1-1
V: TRBV5-1
size: many
length: 14
D: TRBD1

CDR3: CASSSGAMTGNTIYF
DNA: TGTGCCAGCAGTTCAGGGGCCATGACTGGAAACACCATATATTTT
J: TRBJ1-3
V: TRBV12-3/TRBV12-4
size: .
length: 15
D: .

CDR3: CASSLYQGGTTEAFF
DNA: TGTGCCAGCAGTTTATATCAGGGCGGTACGACTGAAGCTTTCTTT
J: TRBJ1-1
V: TRBV27
size: .
length: 15
D: .

CDR3: CASSLRHGELFF
DNA: TGTGCCAGCAGTCTCCGGCACGGGGAGCTGTTTTTT
J: TRBJ2-2
V: TRBV6-1
size: .
length: 12
D: .

CDR3: CASLDSTGTGVSQPQHF
DNA: TGTGCCAGCCTCGACTCCACCGGGACAGGGGTAAGTCAGCCCCAGCATTTT
J: TRBJ1-5
V: TRBV6-1
size: .
length: 17
D: TRBD1

CDR3: CAISEGQGSNQPQHF
DNA: TGTGCCATCAGTGAAGGACAGGGTAGCAATCAGCCCCAGCATTTT
J: TRBJ1-5
V: TRBV10-3
size: many
length: 15
D: TRBD1

CDR3: CASSQGGPYEQYF
DNA: TGTGCCAGCAGCCAGGGGGGACCCTACGAGCAGTACTTC
J: TRBJ2-7
V: TRBV3-1
size: once
length: 13
D: .

CDR3: CASSLPGVDRVWTEAFF
DNA: TGTGCCAGCAGCCTTCCGGGGGTGGACAGGGTATGGACTGAAGCTTTCTTT
J: TRBJ1-1
V: TRBV11-1
size: many
length: 17
D: TRBD1

CDR3: CASSYSAWGSYEQYF
DNA: TGTGCCAGCAGTTACTCGGCATGGGGGAGCTACGAGCAGTACTTC
J: TRBJ2-7
V: TRBV6-5
size: many
length: 15
D: .

CDR3: CASSFIGGGQPQHF
DNA: TGTGCCAGCAGTTTTATAGGAGGGGGGCAGCCCCAGCATTTT
J: TRBJ1-5
V: TRBV12-3/TRBV12-4
size: many
length: 14
D: .

CDR3: CASSLSPAPRNQPQHF
DNA: TGTGCCAGCAGTTTATCCCCCGCCCCTCGCAATCAGCCCCAGCATTTT
J: TRBJ1-5
V: TRBV12-3/TRBV12-4
size: many
length: 16
D: .

CDR3: CASSLQGLVTGELFF
DNA: TGTGCCAGCAGCCTACAGGGACTGGTCACCGGGGAGCTGTTTTTT
J: TRBJ2-2
V: TRBV11-3
size: few
length: 15
D: .

CDR3: CASSLREGTEAFF
DNA: TGTGCCAGCAGTCTTAGGGAGGGCACTGAAGCTTTCTTT
J: TRBJ1-1
V: TRBV12-3/TRBV12-4
size: many
length: 13
D: .

CDR3: CASSHYTGSGDQYF
DNA: TGCGCCAGCAGCCACTACACAGGGAGTGGGGATCAGTACTTC
J: TRBJ2-4
V: TRBV4-1
size: few
length: 14
D: .

CDR3: CASSYFGGSHQPQHF
DNA: TGTGCCAGCAGTTATTTCGGCGGCTCCCATCAGCCCCAGCATTTT
J: TRBJ1-5
V: TRBV6-5
size: many
length: 15
D: .

CDR3: CASRPTYSGNTIYF
DNA: TGTGCCAGCAGGCCAACTTACTCTGGAAACACCATATATTTT
J: TRBJ1-3
V: TRBV14
size: few
length: 14
D: .

CDR3: CSAKKSLNYGYTF
DNA: TGCAGTGCTAAAAAGTCTCTTAACTATGGCTACACCTTC
J: TRBJ1-2
V: TRBV20-1
size: many
length: 13
D: .

CDR3: CASSLKGDYEQYF
DNA: TGTGCCAGCAGTTTAAAGGGGGACTACGAGCAGTACTTC
J: TRBJ2-7
V: TRBV12-3/TRBV12-4
size: many
length: 13
D: .

CDR3: CATLYATGVNEQFF
DNA: TGTGCCACCCTCTATGCTACTGGGGTCAATGAGCAGTTCTTC
J: TRBJ2-1
V: TRBV7-8
size: .
length: 14
D: .

CDR3: CASREIRYEQYF
DNA: TGTGCCAGCAGGGAGATACGGTACGAGCAGTACTTC
J: TRBJ2-7
V: TRBV6-2/TRBV6-3
size: many
length: 12
D: .

CDR3: CASTSKGGPQHF
DNA: TGTGCCAGTACCTCCAAGGGTGGACCCCAGCATTTT
J: TRBJ1-5
V: TRBV6-2/TRBV6-3
size: many
length: 12
D: .

CDR3: CASSLELGQFNYGYTF
DNA: TGTGCCAGCAGCTTAGAGTTGGGGCAGTTCAACTATGGCTACACCTTC
J: TRBJ1-2
V: TRBV7-9
size: many
length: 16
D: .

CDR3: CASRMVEGQPQHF
DNA: TGTGCCAGCAGGATGGTGGAGGGTCAGCCCCAGCATTTT
J: TRBJ1-5
V: TRBV6-1
size: many
length: 13
D: .

CDR3: CASNRDFGNTGELFF
DNA: TGTGCCAGCAACCGGGATTTTGGGAACACCGGGGAGCTGTTTTTT
J: TRBJ2-2
V: TRBV27
size: many
length: 15
D: .